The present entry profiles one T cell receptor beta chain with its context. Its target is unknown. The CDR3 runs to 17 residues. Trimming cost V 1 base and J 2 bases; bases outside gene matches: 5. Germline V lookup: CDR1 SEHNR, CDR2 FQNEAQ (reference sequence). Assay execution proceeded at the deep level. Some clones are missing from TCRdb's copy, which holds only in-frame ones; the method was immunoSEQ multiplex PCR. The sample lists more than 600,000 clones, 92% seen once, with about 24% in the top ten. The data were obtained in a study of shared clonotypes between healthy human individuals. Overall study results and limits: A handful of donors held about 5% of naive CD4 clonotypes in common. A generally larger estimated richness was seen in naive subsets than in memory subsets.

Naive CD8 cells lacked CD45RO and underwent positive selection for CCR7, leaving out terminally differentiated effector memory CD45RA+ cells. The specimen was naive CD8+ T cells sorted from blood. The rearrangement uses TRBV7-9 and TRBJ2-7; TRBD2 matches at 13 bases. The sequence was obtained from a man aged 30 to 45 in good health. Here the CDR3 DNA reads TGTGCCAGCAGCTTAGTACTAGCGGGAGGGAGACCCTACGAGCAGTACTTC. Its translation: CASSLVLAGGRPYEQYF.